This is a list of T cell receptor beta chains from one sample in a study of CD8+ T cells in alopecia areata. Profiled with immunoSEQ multiplex PCR; TCRdb holds only in-frame clones, not every one. The profile shows 200,000 to 250,000 clones, roughly 64% of them singletons. Source: CD4+ T cells sorted from blood, taken at week 4, from a patient treated with tofacitinib. These receptors all come from a human donor with alopecia areata. Both conserved end residues are part of each CDR3. A D gene is named only where the DNA matches it firmly. For some rows the clone size is stated as once, few or many, or as a class when expanded; others skip it.

V gene	J gene	clone size	D gene	CDR3 protein	CDR3 DNA
TRBV5-4	TRBJ2-3	once	-	CASSLVGGRKDTQYF	TGTGCCAGCAGCTTGGTTGGGGGGAGGAAAGATACGCAGTATTTT
TRBV6-5	TRBJ2-1	once	-	CASSYSGQGYNEQFF	TGTGCCAGCAGTTACTCAGGGCAGGGGTACAATGAGCAGTTCTTC
TRBV7-9	TRBJ1-5	-	-	CASSPQSINQPQHF	TGTGCCAGCAGCCCGCAGAGTATCAATCAGCCCCAGCATTTT
TRBV15	TRBJ2-1	-	TRBD1	CATTQDRVYNEQFF	TGTGCCACCACCCAAGACAGGGTGTACAATGAGCAGTTCTTC
TRBV7-9	TRBJ1-1	-	-	CASSSRTENTEAFF	TGTGCCAGCAGCTCCCGGACAGAGAACACTGAAGCTTTCTTT
TRBV7-9	TRBJ1-1	-	TRBD1	CASSQRPGGIAEAFF	TGTGCCAGCAGCCAGCGCCCAGGGGGAATAGCTGAAGCTTTCTTT
TRBV15	TRBJ2-7	-	-	CATSRDRGSRAYEQYF	TGTGCCACCAGCAGAGACCGAGGGAGTCGGGCCTACGAGCAGTACTTC
TRBV9	TRBJ2-3	-	-	CASSVGVGRTDTQYF	TGTGCCAGCAGCGTAGGGGTGGGCCGCACAGATACGCAGTATTTT
TRBV27	TRBJ2-7	-	TRBD2	CASAKGLAPYEQYF	TGTGCCAGCGCAAAGGGACTAGCTCCCTACGAGCAGTACTTC
TRBV10-3	TRBJ1-2	-	-	CAISESKGDSTF	TGTGCCATCAGTGAGTCGAAAGGGGACTCTACCTTC
TRBV4-2	TRBJ2-3	-	TRBD2	CASSLSGGKPTDTQYF	TGTGCCAGCAGCCTTAGCGGGGGAAAACCCACAGATACGCAGTATTTT
TRBV7-2	TRBJ1-6	-	-	CASSLQHGGSNSPLHF	TGTGCCAGCAGCCTTCAGCACGGGGGAAGTAATTCACCCCTCCACTTT
TRBV5-6	TRBJ1-1	-	-	CASSERETEAFF	TGTGCCAGCAGCGAGAGAGAGACTGAAGCTTTCTTT
TRBV7-2	TRBJ2-3	-	-	CASSLFSAIDTQYF	TGTGCCAGCAGCTTATTCTCAGCGATAGATACGCAGTATTTT
TRBV5-1	TRBJ2-3	-	-	CASRLRGEHTDTQYF	TGCGCCAGCAGACTCCGCGGGGAACACACAGATACGCAGTATTTT
TRBV10-3	TRBJ2-3	-	-	CAISGDGFTDTQYF	TGTGCCATCAGTGGGGACGGTTTCACAGATACGCAGTATTTT
TRBV25-1	TRBJ2-3	-	-	CASSDMKGADTQYF	TGTGCCAGCAGTGATATGAAGGGCGCAGATACGCAGTATTTT
TRBV7-9	TRBJ1-2	-	TRBD1	CASSPRDSGYGYTF	TGTGCCAGCAGTCCCAGGGACAGTGGCTATGGCTACACCTTC
TRBV29-1	TRBJ2-5	few	TRBD2	CSGSAGSGSETQYF	TGCAGCGGGTCAGCGGGGTCGGGGTCAGAGACCCAGTACTTC
TRBV4-1	TRBJ2-5	few	TRBD2	CASSQDVVAGKTQYF	TGCGCCAGCAGCCAAGATGTTGTAGCGGGAAAGACCCAGTACTTC
TRBV4-2	TRBJ2-5	few	TRBD2	CASSPSGGARETQYF	TGTGCCAGCAGCCCTTCCGGGGGGGCCCGGGAGACCCAGTACTTC
TRBV5-1	TRBJ1-1	-	-	CASSLNLGRTEAFF	TGCGCCAGCAGCTTAAACCTCGGACGGACTGAAGCTTTCTTT
TRBV5-1	TRBJ2-7	-	TRBD1	CASSPDRVPYEQYF	TGCGCCAGCAGCCCCGACAGGGTCCCCTACGAGCAGTACTTC
TRBV29-1	TRBJ1-2	once	-	CSVLLDRVDYGYTF	TGCAGCGTTTTGCTGGACAGAGTGGACTATGGCTACACCTTC
TRBV4-1	TRBJ1-1	-	-	CASTDVKQGGTEAFF	TGCGCCAGCACCGACGTGAAACAGGGTGGGACTGAAGCTTTCTTT
TRBV6-5	TRBJ2-3	-	TRBD2	CASLAGGGDTQYF	TGTGCCAGCCTAGCGGGGGGAGGAGATACGCAGTATTTT
TRBV5-4	TRBJ1-6	-	-	CASSPGRNNSPLHF	TGTGCCAGCAGCCCGGGACGGAATAATTCACCCCTCCACTTT
TRBV13	TRBJ1-2	-	-	CASSPPRTATNYGYTF	TGTGCCAGCAGCCCTCCTCGGACAGCCACTAACTATGGCTACACCTTC
TRBV29-1	TRBJ2-1	-	-	CSVRDPGHEFF	TGCAGCGTTCGAGATCCGGGACACGAGTTCTTC
TRBV2	TRBJ2-1	few	-	CASSASAGFYNEQFF	TGTGCCAGCAGTGCTAGTGCGGGGTTTTACAATGAGCAGTTCTTC
TRBV19	TRBJ1-1	-	-	CAIQQDPGSAEAFF	TGTGCCATCCAGCAAGACCCTGGATCGGCGGAGGCTTTCTTT